This T cell receptor beta chain is from a study of blood T cell repertoires in COVID-19. In the study overall: COVID-19 samples collected from the United States, Italy and Spain covered acute and convalescent phases.

Trimming pared 4 bases from V and 0 bases from J, leaving 7 bases between. The CDR3 is 14 residues long. Germline CDR1 SNHLY, CDR2 FYNNEI. Produced via immunoSEQ multiplex PCR; TCRdb's table is partial and in-frame only. The sample contains 300,000 to 400,000 clones, about 88% of which appear only once. Enrolled through a virtual design, the participants were between about 18 and 100 years of age and came from some 25 US areas. The V and J genes are TRBV2 and TRBJ1-5; D gene uncertain. The source of this sequence is a woman aged 25 to 39 who had recovered from COVID-19. Material: PBMCs or T cells enriched from blood (not recorded which). CDR3 in DNA: TGTGCCAGCAGTGTACAAAATAGCAATCAGCCCCAGCATTTT. Amino acid sequence: CASSVQNSNQPQHF.